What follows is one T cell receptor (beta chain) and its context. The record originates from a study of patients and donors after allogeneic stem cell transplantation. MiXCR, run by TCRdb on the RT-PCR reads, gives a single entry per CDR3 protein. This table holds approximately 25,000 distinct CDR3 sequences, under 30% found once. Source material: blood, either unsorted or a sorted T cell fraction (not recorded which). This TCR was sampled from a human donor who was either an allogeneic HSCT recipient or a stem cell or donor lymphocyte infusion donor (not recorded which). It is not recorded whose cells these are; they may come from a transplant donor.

The CDR3 DNA reads TGTGCCAGCAGGGACAGGGGAGAGACCCAGTACTTC. Translation gives CASRDRGETQYF. The chain uses TRBV2 and TRBJ2-5, with 9 nucleotides matching TRBD1. Trimming removed 6 bases from V and 4 bases from J; junction bases left unmatched: 0. The CDR3 covers 12 residues. Germline V lookup: CDR1 SNHLY, CDR2 FYNNEI. Together with reference TRBV2 and TRBJ2-5, the CDR3 gives the full variable domain: EPEVTQTPSHQVTQMGQEVILRCVPISNHLYFYWYRQILGQKVEFLVSFYNNEISEKSEIFDDQFSVERPDGSNFTLKIRSTKLEDSAMYFCASRDRGETQYFGPGTRLLVL.